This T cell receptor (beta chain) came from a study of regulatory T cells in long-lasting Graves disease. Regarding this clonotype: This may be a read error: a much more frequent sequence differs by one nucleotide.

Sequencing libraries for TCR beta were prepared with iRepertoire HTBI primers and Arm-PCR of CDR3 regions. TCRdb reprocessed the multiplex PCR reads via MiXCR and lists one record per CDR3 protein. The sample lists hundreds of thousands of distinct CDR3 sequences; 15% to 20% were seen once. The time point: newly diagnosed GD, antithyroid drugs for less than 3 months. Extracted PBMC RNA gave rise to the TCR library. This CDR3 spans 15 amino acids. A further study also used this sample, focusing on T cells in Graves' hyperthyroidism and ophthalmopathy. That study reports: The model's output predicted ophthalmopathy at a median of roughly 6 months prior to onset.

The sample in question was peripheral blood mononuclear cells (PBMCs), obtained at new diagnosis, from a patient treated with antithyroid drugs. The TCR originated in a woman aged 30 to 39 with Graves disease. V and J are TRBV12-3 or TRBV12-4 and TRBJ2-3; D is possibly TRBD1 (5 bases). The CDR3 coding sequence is TGTGCCAGCAGTCGAAAGGGGTTCAGCACAGATGCGCAGTATTTT. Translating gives CASSRKGFSTDAQYF.